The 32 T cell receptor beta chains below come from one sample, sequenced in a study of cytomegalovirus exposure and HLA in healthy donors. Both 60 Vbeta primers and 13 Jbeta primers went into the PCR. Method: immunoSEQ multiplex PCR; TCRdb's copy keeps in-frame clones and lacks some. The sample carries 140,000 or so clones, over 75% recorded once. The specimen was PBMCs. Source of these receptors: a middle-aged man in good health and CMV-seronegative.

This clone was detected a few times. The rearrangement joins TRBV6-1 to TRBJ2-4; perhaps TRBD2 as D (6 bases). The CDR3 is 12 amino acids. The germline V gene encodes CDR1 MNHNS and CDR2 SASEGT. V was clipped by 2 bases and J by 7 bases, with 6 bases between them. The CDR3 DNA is TGTGCCAGCAGTGAACGGGGGAACATTCAGTACTTC. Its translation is CASSERGNIQYF.

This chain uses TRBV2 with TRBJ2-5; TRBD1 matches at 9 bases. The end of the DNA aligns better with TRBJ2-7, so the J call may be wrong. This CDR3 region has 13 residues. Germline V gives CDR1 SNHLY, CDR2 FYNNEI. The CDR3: CASSGDRVNEQYF. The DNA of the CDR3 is TGTGCCAGCAGTGGGGACAGGGTTAACGAGCAGTACTTC.

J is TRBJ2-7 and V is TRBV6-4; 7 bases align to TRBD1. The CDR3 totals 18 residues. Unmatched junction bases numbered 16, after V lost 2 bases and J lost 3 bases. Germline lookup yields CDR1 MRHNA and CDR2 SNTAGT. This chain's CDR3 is CASSDKSRQGRIIYEQYF. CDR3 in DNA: TGTGCCAGCAGTGACAAGTCCAGACAGGGCCGTATCATCTACGAGCAGTACTTC.

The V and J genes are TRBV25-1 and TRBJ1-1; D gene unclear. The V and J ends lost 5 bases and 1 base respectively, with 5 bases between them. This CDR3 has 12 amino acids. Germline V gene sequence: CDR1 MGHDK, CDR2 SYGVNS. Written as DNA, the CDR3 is TGTGCCAGCAGTCTCTGGAACACTGAAGCTTTCTTT. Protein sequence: CASSLWNTEAFF.

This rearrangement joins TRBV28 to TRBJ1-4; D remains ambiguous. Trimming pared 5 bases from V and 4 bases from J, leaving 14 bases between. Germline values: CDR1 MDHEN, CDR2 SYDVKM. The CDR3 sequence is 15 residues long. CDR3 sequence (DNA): TGTGCCAGCAGTCCCGCAAGAGGAGGTAATGAAAAACTGTTTTTT. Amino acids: CASSPARGGNEKLFF. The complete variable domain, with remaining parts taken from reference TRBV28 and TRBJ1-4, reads DVKVTQSSRYLVKRTGEKVFLECVQDMDHENMFWYRQDPGLGLRLIYFSYDVKMKEKGDIPEGYSVSREKKERFSLILESASTNQTSMYLCASSPARGGNEKLFFGSGTQLSVL.

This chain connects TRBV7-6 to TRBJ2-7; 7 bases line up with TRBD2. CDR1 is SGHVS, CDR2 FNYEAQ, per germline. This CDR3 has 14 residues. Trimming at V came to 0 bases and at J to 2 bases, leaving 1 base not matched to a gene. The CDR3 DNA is TGTGCCAGCAGCTTAGCGGGAGGGGCCTACGAGCAGTACTTC. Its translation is CASSLAGGAYEQYF.

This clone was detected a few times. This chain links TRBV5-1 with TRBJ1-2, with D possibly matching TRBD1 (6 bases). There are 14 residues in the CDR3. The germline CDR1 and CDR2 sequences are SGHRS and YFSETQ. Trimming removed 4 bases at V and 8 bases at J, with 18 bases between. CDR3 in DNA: TGCGCCAGCAGCCTGGCAGGGGAGAGTGCGGGCTACACCTTC. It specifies CASSLAGESAGYTF.

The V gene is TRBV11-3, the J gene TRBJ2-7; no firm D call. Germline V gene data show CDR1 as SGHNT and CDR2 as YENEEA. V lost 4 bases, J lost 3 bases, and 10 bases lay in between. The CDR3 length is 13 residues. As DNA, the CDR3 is TGTGCCAGCAGCTCGAGGCATGGCTACGAGCAGTACTTC. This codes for CASSSRHGYEQYF.

The CDR3 reads CASSSLAVGTDTQYF. CDR3 sequence (DNA): TGTGCCAGCAGCTCACTGGCGGTTGGCACAGATACGCAGTATTTT. The chain has TRBV7-9 and TRBJ2-3; D gene ambiguous. The CDR3 is made up of 15 amino acids. Deletions cut 4 bases from V and 1 base from J, with 12 bases between. Per germline, CDR1 SEHNR and CDR2 FQNEAQ (reference sequence).

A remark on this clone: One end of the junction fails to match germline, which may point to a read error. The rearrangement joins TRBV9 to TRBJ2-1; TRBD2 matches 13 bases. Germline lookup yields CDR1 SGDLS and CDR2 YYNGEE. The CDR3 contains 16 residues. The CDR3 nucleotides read TGTGCCGGCAGCGCCCGACTAGCGGGGGGTAACAATGAGCAGTTCTTC. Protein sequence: CAGSARLAGGNNEQFF.

The CDR3 sequence: CAWSEGTTYEQYF. CDR3 bases: TGTGCCTGGAGTGAAGGGACAACCTACGAGCAGTACTTC. The rearrangement joins TRBV30 to TRBJ2-7; a weak D match, TRBD1 (6 bases). This CDR3 is 13 amino acids long. Germline V gene data show CDR1 as GTSNPN and CDR2 as SVGIG (reference sequence). Trimming left V 1 base short and J 2 bases short, with 9 bases between.

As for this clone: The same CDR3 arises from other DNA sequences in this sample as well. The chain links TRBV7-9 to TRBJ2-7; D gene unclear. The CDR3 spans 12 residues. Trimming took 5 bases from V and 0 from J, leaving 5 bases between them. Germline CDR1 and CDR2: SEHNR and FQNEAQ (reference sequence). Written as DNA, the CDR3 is TGTGCCAGCAGCCCTAGCTCCTACGAGCAGTACTTC. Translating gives CASSPSSYEQYF.

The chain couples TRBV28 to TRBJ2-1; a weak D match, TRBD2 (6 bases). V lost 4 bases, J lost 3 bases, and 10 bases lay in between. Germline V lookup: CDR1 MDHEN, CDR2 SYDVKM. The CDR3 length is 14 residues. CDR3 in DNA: TGTGCCAGCAGTTCCATCGGGGGCTACAATGAGCAGTTCTTC. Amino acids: CASSSIGGYNEQFF.

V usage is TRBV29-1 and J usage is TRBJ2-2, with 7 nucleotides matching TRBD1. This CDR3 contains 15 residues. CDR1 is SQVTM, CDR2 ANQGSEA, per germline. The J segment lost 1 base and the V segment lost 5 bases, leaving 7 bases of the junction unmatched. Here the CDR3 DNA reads TGCAGCGTTAAGTTGACAGGGCGGAACACCGGGGAGCTGTTTTTT. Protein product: CSVKLTGRNTGELFF.

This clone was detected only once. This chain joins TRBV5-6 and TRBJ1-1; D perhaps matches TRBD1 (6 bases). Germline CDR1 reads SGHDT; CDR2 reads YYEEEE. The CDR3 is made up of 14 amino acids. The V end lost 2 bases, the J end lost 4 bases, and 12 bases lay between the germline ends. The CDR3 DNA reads TGTGCCAGCAGCTTTGGGCAAGGGGGCACTGAAGCTTTCTTT. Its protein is CASSFGQGGTEAFF.

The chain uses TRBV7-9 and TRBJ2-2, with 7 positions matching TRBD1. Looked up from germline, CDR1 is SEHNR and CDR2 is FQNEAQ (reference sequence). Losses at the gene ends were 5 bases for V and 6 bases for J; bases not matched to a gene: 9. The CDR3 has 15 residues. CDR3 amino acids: CASSQDEGAAGELFF. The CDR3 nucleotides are TGTGCCAGCAGCCAAGACGAGGGGGCGGCCGGGGAGCTGTTTTTT.

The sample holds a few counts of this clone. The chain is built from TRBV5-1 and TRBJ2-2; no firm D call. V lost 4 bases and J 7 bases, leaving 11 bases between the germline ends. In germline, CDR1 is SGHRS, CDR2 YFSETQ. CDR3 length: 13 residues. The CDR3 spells CASSALSDGELFF. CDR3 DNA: TGCGCCAGCAGCGCCCTCAGCGACGGGGAGCTGTTTTTT. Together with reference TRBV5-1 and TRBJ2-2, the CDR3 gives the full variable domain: KAGVTQTPRYLIKTRGQQVTLSCSPISGHRSVSWYQQTPGQGLQFLFEYFSETQRNKGNFPGRFSGRQFSNSRSEMNVSTLELGDSALYLCASSALSDGELFFGEGSRLTVL.

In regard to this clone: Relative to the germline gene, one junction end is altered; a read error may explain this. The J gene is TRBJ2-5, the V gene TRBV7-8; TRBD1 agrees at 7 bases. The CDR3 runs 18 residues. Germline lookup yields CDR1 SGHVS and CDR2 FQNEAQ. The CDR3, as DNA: TGTGCCAGCAACGCGAATTTCTGGGGGACAGAGACACAAGAGATCCAGTACTTC. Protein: CASNANFWGTETQEIQYF.

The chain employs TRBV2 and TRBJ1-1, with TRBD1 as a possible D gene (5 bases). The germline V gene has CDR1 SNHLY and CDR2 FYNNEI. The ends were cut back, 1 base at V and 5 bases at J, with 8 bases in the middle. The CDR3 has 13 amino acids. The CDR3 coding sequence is TGTGCCAGCAGTGAAGGGGGCGTGACTGAAGCTTTCTTT. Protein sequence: CASSEGGVTEAFF.

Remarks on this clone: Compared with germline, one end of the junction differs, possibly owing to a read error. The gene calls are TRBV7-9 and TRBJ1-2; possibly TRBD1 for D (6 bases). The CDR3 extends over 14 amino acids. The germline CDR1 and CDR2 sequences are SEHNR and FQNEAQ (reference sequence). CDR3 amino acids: CSSSLTGTNYGYTF. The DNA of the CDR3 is TGTTCCAGCAGCCTCACAGGGACTAACTATGGCTACACCTTC.

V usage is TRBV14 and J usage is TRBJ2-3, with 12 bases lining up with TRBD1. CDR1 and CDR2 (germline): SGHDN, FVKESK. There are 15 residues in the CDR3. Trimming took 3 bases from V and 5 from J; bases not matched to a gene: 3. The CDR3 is CASSQGQGALDTQYF. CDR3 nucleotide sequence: TGTGCCAGCAGCCAGGGACAGGGGGCATTAGATACGCAGTATTTT.

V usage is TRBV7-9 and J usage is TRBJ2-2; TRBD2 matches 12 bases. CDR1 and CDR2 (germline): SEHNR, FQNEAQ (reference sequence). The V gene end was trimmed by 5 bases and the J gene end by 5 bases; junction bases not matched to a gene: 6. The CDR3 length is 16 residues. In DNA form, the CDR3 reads TGTGCCAGCAGCCCGCTAGCGGGGGGGAGTACCGGGGAGCTGTTTTTT. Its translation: CASSPLAGGSTGELFF.

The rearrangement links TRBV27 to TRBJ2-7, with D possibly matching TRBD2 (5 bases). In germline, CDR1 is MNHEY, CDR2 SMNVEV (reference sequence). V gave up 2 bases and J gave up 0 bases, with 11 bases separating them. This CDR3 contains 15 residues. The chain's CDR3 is CASSLGGPSSYEQYF. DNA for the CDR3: TGTGCCAGCAGTTTAGGAGGTCCTAGCTCCTACGAGCAGTACTTC.

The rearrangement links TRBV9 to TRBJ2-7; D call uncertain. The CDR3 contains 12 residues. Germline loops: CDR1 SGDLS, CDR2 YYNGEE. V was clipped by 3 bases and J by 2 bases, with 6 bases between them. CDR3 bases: TGTGCCAGCAGCGGCGGAACCTACGAGCAGTACTTC. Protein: CASSGGTYEQYF.

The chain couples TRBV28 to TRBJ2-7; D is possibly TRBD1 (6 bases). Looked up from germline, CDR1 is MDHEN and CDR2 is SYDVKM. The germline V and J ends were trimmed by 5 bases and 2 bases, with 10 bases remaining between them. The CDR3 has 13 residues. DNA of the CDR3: TGTGCCAGCAGTATCCGGACAGCCTACGAGCAGTACTTC. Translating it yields CASSIRTAYEQYF.

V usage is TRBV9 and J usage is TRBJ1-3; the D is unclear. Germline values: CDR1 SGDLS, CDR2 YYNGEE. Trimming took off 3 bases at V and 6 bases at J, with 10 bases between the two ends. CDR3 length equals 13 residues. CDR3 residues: CASSGRAANTIYF. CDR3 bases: TGTGCCAGCAGCGGGCGGGCTGCAAACACCATATATTTT.

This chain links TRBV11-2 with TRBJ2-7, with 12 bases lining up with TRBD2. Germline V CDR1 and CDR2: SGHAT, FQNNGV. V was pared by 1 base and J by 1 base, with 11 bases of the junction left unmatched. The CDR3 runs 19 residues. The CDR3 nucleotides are TGTGCCAGCAGCTTAGGAACGGCTAGCGGGAGGGCCGATTCCTACGAGCAGTACTTC. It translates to CASSLGTASGRADSYEQYF.

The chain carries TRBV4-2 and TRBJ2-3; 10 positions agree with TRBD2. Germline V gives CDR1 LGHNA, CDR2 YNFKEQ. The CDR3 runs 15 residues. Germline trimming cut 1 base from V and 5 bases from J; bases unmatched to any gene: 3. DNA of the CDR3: TGTGCCAGCAGCCAAGTAGCGGGAGGAGTAGATACGCAGTATTTT. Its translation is CASSQVAGGVDTQYF.

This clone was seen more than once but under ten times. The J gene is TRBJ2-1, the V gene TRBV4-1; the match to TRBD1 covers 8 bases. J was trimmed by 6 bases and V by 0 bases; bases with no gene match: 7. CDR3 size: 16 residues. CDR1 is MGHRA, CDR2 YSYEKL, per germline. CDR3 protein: CASSQDLGQGSNEQFF. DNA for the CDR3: TGCGCCAGCAGCCAAGATTTAGGACAGGGAAGCAATGAGCAGTTCTTC.

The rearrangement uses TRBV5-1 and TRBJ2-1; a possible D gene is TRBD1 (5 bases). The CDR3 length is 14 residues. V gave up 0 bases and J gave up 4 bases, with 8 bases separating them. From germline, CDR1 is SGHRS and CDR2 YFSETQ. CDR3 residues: CASSLEGRYNEQFF. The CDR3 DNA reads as TGCGCCAGCAGCTTGGAGGGGCGGTACAATGAGCAGTTCTTC.

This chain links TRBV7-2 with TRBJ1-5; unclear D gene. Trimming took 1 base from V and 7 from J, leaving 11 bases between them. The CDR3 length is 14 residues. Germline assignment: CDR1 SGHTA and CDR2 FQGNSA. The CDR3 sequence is CASSLGGLGQPQHF. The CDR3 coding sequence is TGTGCCAGCAGCTTAGGAGGGCTGGGCCAGCCCCAGCATTTT. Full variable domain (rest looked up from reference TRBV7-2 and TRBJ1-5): GAGVSQSPSNKVTEKGKDVELRCDPISGHTALYWYRQSLGQGLEFLIYFQGNSAPDKSGLPSDRFSAERTGGSVSTLTIQRTQQEDSAVYLCASSLGGLGQPQHFGDGTRLSIL.

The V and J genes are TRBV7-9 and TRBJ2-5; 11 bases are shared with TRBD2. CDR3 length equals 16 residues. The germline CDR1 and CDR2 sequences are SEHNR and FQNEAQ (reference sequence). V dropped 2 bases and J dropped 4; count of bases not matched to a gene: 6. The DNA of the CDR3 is TGTGCCAGCAGCTTACTAGCGGGAGGCGGGGCAGAGACCCAGTACTTC. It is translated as CASSLLAGGGAETQYF. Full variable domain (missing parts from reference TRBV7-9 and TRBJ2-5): DTGVSQNPRHKITKRGQNVTFRCDPISEHNRLYWYRQTLGQGPEFLTYFQNEAQLEKSRLLSDRFSAERPKGSFSTLEIQRTEQGDSAMYLCASSLLAGGGAETQYFGPGTRLLVL.